The clone carrying this T cell receptor beta chain was found once. Generated by immunoSEQ multiplex PCR, the TCRdb table keeps only in-frame clones and is missing some. The table lists tens of thousands of clones, 92% of them singletons. This entry belongs to a study of technical replicates of blood from a handful of donors. Trimming removed 10 bases from V and 0 bases from J, with 12 bases in between. Germline V gene lookup returns CDR1 KGHSH and CDR2 LQKENI. The CDR3 extends over 13 amino acids. The chain links TRBV18 to TRBJ1-1; D not certain. This receptor was obtained from a human donor in good health. Sequences were obtained from T cells isolated from PBMCs. CDR3 residues: CATQAVMNTEAFF. In nucleotides, the CDR3 is TGTGCCACCCAAGCCGTAATGAACACTGAAGCTTTCTTT.